The entry that follows covers one T cell receptor (beta chain) sequence. CDR3 size: 15 residues. J gave up 6 bases and V 4 bases, and 8 bases lay outside the gene matches. Germline CDR1 is KGHDR and CDR2 is SFDVKD. In the study's own analysis: The assay estimated nucleated cells by amplifying reference gene primers. Profiling relied on immunoSEQ multiplex PCR, and the TCRdb table lists in-frame clones only, not all of them. For V, J and clone size, that table is used; D and trimming come from the DNA. Among 65,000 or so clones, approximately 78% were seen once, and the ten largest hold 14% to 15%. This sample is part of a study of blood T cell repertoires in COVID-19.

The specimen was peripheral blood. This TCR derives from a man older than 75 with acute or convalescent COVID-19. The chain joins TRBV24-1 to TRBJ1-5; TRBD1 aligns across 7 bases. Written as DNA, the CDR3 is TGTGCCACCAGTGACACCAGACAGGGCGGTCAGCCCCAGCATTTT. The encoded protein is CATSDTRQGGQPQHF.